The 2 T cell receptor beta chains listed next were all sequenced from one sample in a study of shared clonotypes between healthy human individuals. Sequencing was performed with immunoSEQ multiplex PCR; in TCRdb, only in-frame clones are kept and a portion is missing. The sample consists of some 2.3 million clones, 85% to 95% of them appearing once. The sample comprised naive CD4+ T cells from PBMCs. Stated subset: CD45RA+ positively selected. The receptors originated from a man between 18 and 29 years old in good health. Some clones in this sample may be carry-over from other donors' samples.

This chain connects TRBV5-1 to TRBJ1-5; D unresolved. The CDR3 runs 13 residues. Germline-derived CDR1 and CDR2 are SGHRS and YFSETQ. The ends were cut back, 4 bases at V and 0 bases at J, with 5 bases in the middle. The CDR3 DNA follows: TGCGCCAGCAGCGTTGATAGCAATCAGCCCCAGCATTTT. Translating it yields CASSVDSNQPQHF.

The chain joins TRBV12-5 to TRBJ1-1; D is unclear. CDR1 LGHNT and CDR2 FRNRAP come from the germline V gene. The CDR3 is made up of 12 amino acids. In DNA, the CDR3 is TGTGTCTATAGGGCTTTCAACACTGAAGCTTTCTTT. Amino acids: CVYRAFNTEAFF.